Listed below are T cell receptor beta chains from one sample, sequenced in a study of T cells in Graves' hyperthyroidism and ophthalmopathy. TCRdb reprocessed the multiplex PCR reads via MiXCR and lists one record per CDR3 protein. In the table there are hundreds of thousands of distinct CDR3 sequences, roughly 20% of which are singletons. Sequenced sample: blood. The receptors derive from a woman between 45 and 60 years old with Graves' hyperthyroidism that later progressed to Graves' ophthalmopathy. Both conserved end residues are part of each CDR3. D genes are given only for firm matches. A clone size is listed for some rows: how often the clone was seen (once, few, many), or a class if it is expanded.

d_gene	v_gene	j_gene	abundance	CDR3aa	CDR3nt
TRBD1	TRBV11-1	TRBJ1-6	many	CASSRTGTGNSPLHF	TGTGCCAGCAGTCGTACCGGGACAGGGAATTCACCCCTCCACTTT
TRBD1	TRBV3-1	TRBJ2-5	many	CASSRPGGKETQYF	TGTGCCAGCAGCCGGCCAGGGGGAAAAGAGACCCAGTACTTC
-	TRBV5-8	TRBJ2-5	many	CASSLQAGATGETQYF	TGTGCCAGCAGCTTGCAAGCAGGGGCTACAGGAGAGACCCAGTACTTC
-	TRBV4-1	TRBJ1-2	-	CASSQEGSQDYGYTF	TGCGCCAGCAGCCAAGAGGGCAGTCAAGACTATGGCTACACCTTC
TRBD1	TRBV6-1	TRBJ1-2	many	CASSEKGAGYGYTF	TGTGCCAGCAGTGAAAAGGGGGCGGGCTATGGCTACACCTTC
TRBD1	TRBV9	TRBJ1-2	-	CASSPSGGAGGYTF	TGTGCCAGCAGCCCATCAGGGGGCGCCGGGGGCTACACCTTC
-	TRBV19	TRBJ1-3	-	CASSIGNGNTIYF	TGTGCCAGTAGTATCGGCAACGGAAACACCATATATTTT
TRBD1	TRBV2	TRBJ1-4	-	CASRKQGMGEKLFF	TGTGCCAGCAGAAAACAGGGGATGGGTGAAAAACTGTTTTTT
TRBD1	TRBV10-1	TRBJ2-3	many	CASSELTGGTQYF	TGCGCCAGCAGTGAGTTGACAGGGGGTACGCAGTATTTT
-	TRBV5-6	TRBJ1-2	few	CASSSHADRYYGYTF	TGTGCCAGCAGCTCCCATGCGGACAGATACTATGGCTACACCTTC
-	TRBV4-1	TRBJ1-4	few	CASSQSGNEKLFF	TGCGCCAGCAGCCAGTCGGGTAATGAAAAACTGTTTTTT
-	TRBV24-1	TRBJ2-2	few	CATSDFRETNTGELFF	TGTGCCACCAGTGATTTTCGGGAGACGAACACCGGGGAGCTGTTTTTT
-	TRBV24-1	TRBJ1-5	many	CATFPRGRGNLRDQPQHF	TGTGCCACCTTTCCCCGCGGCAGGGGAAATCTGAGGGATCAGCCCCAGCATTTT
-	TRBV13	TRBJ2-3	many	CASSGVGTQYF	TGTGCCAGCAGCGGCGTGGGTACGCAGTATTTT
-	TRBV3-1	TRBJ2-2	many	CASTHAGELFF	TGTGCCAGCACCCACGCCGGGGAGCTGTTTTTT
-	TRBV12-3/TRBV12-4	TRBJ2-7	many	CASSHDSGETYEQYF	TGTGCCAGCAGTCATGATAGCGGTGAGACCTACGAGCAGTACTTC
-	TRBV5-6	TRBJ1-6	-	CASSFTGSYNSPLHF	TGTGCCAGCAGTTTCACAGGGTCCTATAATTCACCCCTCCACTTT